This entry features one T cell receptor beta chain sequence. These data come from a study of response to subunit inactivated influenza vaccine. Via MiXCR, TCRdb re-called the RT-PCR reads, giving one row per CDR3 protein. The table has about 620,000 distinct CDR3 sequences, 11% seen once. Germline loops: CDR1 DFQATT, CDR2 SNEGSKA (reference sequence). J lost 5 bases, V lost 6 bases, and 11 bases had no gene match. This CDR3 contains 15 residues. The same sample was also used in a study of T cells expressing NK-cell markers. That paper notes: It was by 5'RACE template switching with UMIs that TCR beta cDNA was made. Seven HCMV-seropositive donors and one seronegative donor made up the eight sequenced donors.

The clonotype was recovered from a man aged 50-60 years who received an inactivated influenza vaccine. The material sequenced was PBMCs from blood, taken on the day of vaccination. The gene calls are TRBV20-1 and TRBJ2-5, with TRBD2 matching over 11 bases. CDR3 in DNA: TGCAGTGCCACCGGAACTAGCGGGAGAGGGGAGACCCAGTACTTC. Its translation is CSATGTSGRGETQYF.